This T cell receptor (beta chain) is from a study of Tregs in tolerant kidney transplant recipients. Thawed PBMCs were FACS-sorted into unstimulated CD4+CD25+CD127- regulatory T cells, CD4+CD25- non-regulatory cells, CD4 and CD8 cells. Study-level points and caveats: Antigen-driven expansion was suggested because donor-specific Tregs expanded more than all Tregs in tolerant patients. For some patients, primers changed over time, blocking nucleotide-level comparison. No direct test of biological reproducibility was done here.

Using immunoSEQ multiplex PCR, the repertoire was profiled, and TCRdb retains in-frame clones only, with some absent. The sample comprises under 80,000 clones, 80% to 90% of which are singletons, and approximately 2.1% rests with the top ten. Details on this clone: Its target is not known.

This receptor was obtained from a human donor who received a combined kidney and bone marrow transplant. This sample comprised Tregs from blood, obtained before the transplant.

The CDR3 protein is CASSSVRWAGHGYTF. CDR3 nucleotides: TGTGCCAGCAGCTCGGTACGATGGGCAGGGCATGGCTACACCTTC. The rearrangement joins TRBV5-6 to TRBJ1-2; weak D call: TRBD1 (5 bases). Germline lookup yields CDR1 SGHDT and CDR2 YYEEEE. This CDR3 spans 15 amino acids. The ends were cut back, 3 bases at V and 6 bases at J, with 18 bases in the middle. Variable domain in full (rest from reference TRBV5-6 and TRBJ1-2): DAGVTQSPTHLIKTRGQQVTLRCSPKSGHDTVSWYQQALGQGPQFIFQYYEEEERQRGNFPDRFSGHQFPNYSSELNVNALLLGDSALYLCASSSVRWAGHGYTFGSGTRLTVV.